These 26 T cell receptor beta chains originate from one sample sequenced in a study of blood T cells in healthy people across ages. For the second PCR, which ran for about 7 to 11 cycles, a sample-barcoded 5' primer and a J-beta primer mix were used. One entry per CDR3 protein, called by TCRdb with MiXCR from the 5' RACE reads. The sample includes approximately 1.5 million distinct CDR3 sequences, approximately 39% of them seen just once. Specimen: blood. Receptors were obtained from a young woman in good health.

This chain connects TRBV7-9 to TRBJ1-1, with 7 bases identical to TRBD1. The V gene end was trimmed by 1 base and the J gene end by 1 base; junction bases not matched to a gene: 9. This CDR3 has 17 amino acids. CDR1 and CDR2 (germline): SEHNR, FQNEAQ (reference sequence). This CDR3 reads CASSLGESTGPNTEAFF. In DNA, the CDR3 is TGTGCCAGCAGCTTAGGGGAGTCGACAGGGCCGAACACTGAAGCTTTCTTT.

The chain couples TRBV5-1 to TRBJ1-5; D is possibly TRBD1 (6 bases). Germline CDR1 SGHRS, CDR2 YFSETQ. V lost 5 bases to trimming and J lost 8 bases, with 17 bases between them. This CDR3 comprises 14 residues. CDR3 in amino acids: CASSLGGGVEPQHF. DNA for the CDR3: TGCGCCAGCAGTTTAGGGGGGGGTGTAGAGCCCCAGCATTTT.

This clonotype was detected only a few times. V gene TRBV20-1 combines with J gene TRBJ1-1; maybe TRBD1 (5 bases). The CDR3 sequence is 13 residues long. The V end lost 1 base, the J end lost 6 bases, and 12 bases lay between the germline ends. The germline CDR1 and CDR2 sequences are DFQATT and SNEGSKA (reference sequence). The CDR3 bases are TGCAGTGCTAGAGGGGGGGGAAGGTCTGAAGCTTTCTTT. This gives the protein CSARGGGRSEAFF.

This clonotype turned up a few times. The V and J genes are TRBV6-1 and TRBJ1-2; 9 bases are a match to TRBD1. CDR1 is MNHNS, CDR2 SASEGT, per germline. J gave up 7 bases and V 4 bases, and 10 bases lay outside the gene matches. The CDR3 runs to 15 residues. The CDR3 bases are TGTGCCAGCAGTGCCTCCGGACAGGGGTCGAGTGGCTACACCTTC. This sequence encodes CASSASGQGSSGYTF.

This clonotype was seen more than once but under ten times. This chain connects TRBV7-2 to TRBJ2-3; D is unresolved. The V and J ends lost 2 bases and 0 bases respectively, with 12 bases between them. In germline, CDR1 is SGHTA, CDR2 FQGNSA. This CDR3 region has 16 residues. CDR3 DNA: TGTGCCAGCAGCTTATGGCCCCCGGACAGCACAGATACGCAGTATTTT. Translating it yields CASSLWPPDSTDTQYF.

This sequence joins TRBV7-2 and TRBJ2-3; no clear D. Germline values: CDR1 SGHTA, CDR2 FQGNSA. The CDR3 runs to 13 residues. V was clipped by 4 bases and J by 2 bases, with 7 bases between them. The DNA for the CDR3 is TGTGCCAGCAGCTCCTTCCCCACAGATACGCAGTATTTT. Translation gives CASSSFPTDTQYF.

This clonotype was seen only a few times. J is TRBJ1-2 and V is TRBV5-1; 10 bases are shared with TRBD1. V shed 3 bases, J shed 8 bases, and the junction held 7 bases outside the gene matches. This CDR3 is built from 14 residues. Germline V lookup: CDR1 SGHRS, CDR2 YFSETQ. This CDR3 reads CASSSGTGDGGYTF. The CDR3 DNA follows: TGCGCCAGCAGCTCGGGGACAGGGGATGGCGGCTACACCTTC.

The chain recombines TRBV5-1 with TRBJ2-3, with 7 bases that match TRBD2. The junction had 12 bases not matched to a gene; V was cut back by 5 bases and J by 9 bases. The CDR3 covers 14 residues. The germline gives CDR1 SGHRS, CDR2 YFSETQ. The CDR3 loop reads CASSPGLGEKTQYF. DNA for the CDR3: TGCGCCAGCAGTCCAGGACTAGGGGAGAAGACGCAGTATTTT.

This rearrangement joins TRBV20-1 to TRBJ1-1, with 9 nucleotides matching TRBD1. There are 16 residues in the CDR3. Trimming cost V 3 bases and J 0 bases; bases outside gene matches: 8. From germline, CDR1 is DFQATT and CDR2 SNEGSKA (reference sequence). The CDR3 nucleotides read TGCAGTGCTAGGATGTCCGGGACAGGGTTGAACACTGAAGCTTTCTTT. It is translated as CSARMSGTGLNTEAFF.

J is TRBJ2-3 and V is TRBV9; 7 bases align to TRBD2. In germline, CDR1 is SGDLS, CDR2 YYNGEE. This CDR3 has 16 amino acids. With 1 base clipped from V and 3 bases from J, the junction kept 8 bases outside the gene matches. In DNA, the CDR3 is TGTGCCAGCAGCGTAAGGGGACCGCGGGGGACAGATACGCAGTATTTT. Translating gives CASSVRGPRGTDTQYF.

The sample holds a few counts of this clonotype. The chain employs TRBV7-2 and TRBJ2-7; 7 nucleotides align to TRBD1. Trimming took 7 bases from V and 0 from J; bases not matched to a gene: 9. Germline V gene sequence: CDR1 SGHTA, CDR2 FQGNSA. CDR3 length equals 15 residues. CDR3 nucleotides: TGTGCCAGCACCCGCGAAACAGGGGTCTCCTACGAGCAGTACTTC. Its translation: CASTRETGVSYEQYF. Based on the CDR3 plus reference TRBV7-2 and TRBJ2-7, the full variable domain is GAGVSQSPSNKVTEKGKDVELRCDPISGHTALYWYRQSLGQGLEFLIYFQGNSAPDKSGLPSDRFSAERTGGSVSTLTIQRTQQEDSAVYLCASTRETGVSYEQYFGPGTRLTVT.

This chain uses TRBV7-3 with TRBJ2-1, with D perhaps TRBD1 (6 bases). Trimming left V 3 bases short and J 7 bases short, with 13 bases between. Germline CDR1 and CDR2: SGHTA and FQGTGA. The CDR3 extends over 14 amino acids. CDR3 sequence: CASSLRTDVNEQFF. CDR3 bases: TGTGCCAGCAGCTTGCGGACAGACGTGAATGAGCAGTTCTTC.

The chain has TRBV3-1 and TRBJ2-3; no clear D gene. CDR1 LGHDT and CDR2 YNNKEL come from the germline V gene (reference sequence). The V gene lost 0 bases and the J gene lost 10 bases, with 17 bases spanning the gap. This CDR3 comprises 15 residues. CDR3 sequence reads: CASSQDRYLRVAQYF. The DNA of the CDR3 is TGTGCCAGCAGCCAAGATCGATACCTGAGAGTTGCGCAGTATTTT.

This clonotype has more than one count but fewer than ten. The chain combines TRBV29-1 with TRBJ1-4; D is unclear. The CDR3 has 12 residues. With 7 bases removed from V and 7 bases from J, the gap between germline ends came to 13 bases. Germline CDR1 and CDR2: SQVTM and ANQGSEA. CDR3 coding DNA: TGCAGCGCAAGACGGGCGGGTGAAAAACTGTTTTTT. This gives the protein CSARRAGEKLFF.

The count of this clonotype is one. The CDR3 protein is CASSAPLTPGGPGTQYF. The CDR3 DNA follows: TGTGCCAGCAGCGCACCATTAACTCCGGGGGGGCCGGGTACGCAGTATTTT. The V gene is TRBV11-2, the J gene TRBJ2-3; 8 bases align to TRBD2. Trimming took 5 bases from V and 8 from J; bases not matched to a gene: 18. Germline V gene lookup returns CDR1 SGHAT and CDR2 FQNNGV. The CDR3 has 17 residues.

This clonotype was observed a handful of times. The chain recombines TRBV12-3 or TRBV12-4 with TRBJ2-1; 16 nucleotides agree with TRBD2. The CDR3 has 17 residues. The ends lost 5 bases at V and 6 bases at J; junction bases unmatched: 7. The CDR3 spells CASSGSGLAGGGNEQFF. The CDR3 DNA reads TGTGCCAGCAGTGGGTCGGGACTAGCGGGAGGGGGCAATGAGCAGTTCTTC.

The V and J genes are TRBV6-2 or TRBV6-3 and TRBJ2-3; 12 bases align to TRBD2. The CDR3 contains 17 residues. J was trimmed by 1 base and V by 4 bases; bases with no gene match: 6. Germline V CDR1 and CDR2: MNHEY, SVGEGT. CDR3 DNA sequence: TGTGCCAGCAGTTCTAGCGGGAGGGCCGGTGGCACAGATACGCAGTATTTT. It encodes CASSSSGRAGGTDTQYF.

This clonotype was picked up a small number of times. The gene calls are TRBV11-2 and TRBJ1-2; no reliable D call. Trimming removed 0 bases from V and 8 bases from J, with 13 bases in between. Germline values: CDR1 SGHAT, CDR2 FQNNGV. The CDR3 length is 14 residues. CDR3 DNA sequence: TGTGCCAGCAGCTTAGATCTAACAGCAGTGGGCTACACCTTC. This sequence encodes CASSLDLTAVGYTF.

V usage is TRBV2 and J usage is TRBJ2-7; the D gene is possibly TRBD1 (6 bases). Trimming shortened V by 2 bases and J by 7 bases, and 15 bases separated the two germline ends. The germline CDR1 and CDR2 sequences are SNHLY and FYNNEI. The CDR3 sequence is 14 residues long. The CDR3 nucleotides are TGTGCCAGCAGTGAATGGGGGCCAGGGGATGAGCAGTACTTC. This encodes CASSEWGPGDEQYF. The full variable domain, rest sourced from reference TRBV2 and TRBJ2-7, is EPEVTQTPSHQVTQMGQEVILRCVPISNHLYFYWYRQILGQKVEFLVSFYNNEISEKSEIFDDQFSVERPDGSNFTLKIRSTKLEDSAMYFCASSEWGPGDEQYFGPGTRLTVT.

This clonotype was detected a few times. The chain has TRBV30 and TRBJ1-1; D remains unclear. Germline CDR1 is GTSNPN and CDR2 is SVGIG (reference sequence). This CDR3 region has 13 residues. V lost 0 bases and J lost 3, with 8 bases in between. In DNA, the CDR3 is TGTGCCTGGAGTGTACAGCTTCACACTGAAGCTTTCTTT. Translated: CAWSVQLHTEAFF.

The chain couples TRBV3-1 to TRBJ2-1; TRBD2 matches 9 bases. The germline V gene has CDR1 LGHDT and CDR2 YNNKEL (reference sequence). Trimming at V came to 4 bases and at J to 9 bases, leaving 10 bases not matched to a gene. This CDR3 region has 15 residues. This chain's CDR3 is CASSPRPSGTAEQFF. The DNA of the CDR3 is TGTGCCAGCAGCCCGAGGCCTAGCGGGACGGCTGAGCAGTTCTTC.

The rearrangement joins TRBV7-6 to TRBJ2-7; TRBD2 aligns across 8 bases. The CDR3 is 16 amino acids. Germline CDR1 SGHVS, CDR2 FNYEAQ. V lost 1 base to trimming and J lost 0 bases; unmatched junction nucleotides: 5. CDR3 in amino acids: CASSLEGLDSSYEQYF. In DNA, the CDR3 is TGTGCCAGCAGCTTAGAGGGACTAGACAGCTCCTACGAGCAGTACTTC.

The chain links TRBV5-1 to TRBJ1-1, with D uncertain. CDR1 SGHRS and CDR2 YFSETQ come from the germline V gene. V lost 7 bases and J lost 9, with 19 bases in between. This CDR3 comprises 13 residues. CDR3 bases: TGCGCCAGCTCTCCATTAGAGCGGCAGAAAGCTTTCTTT. Amino acid sequence: CASSPLERQKAFF.

This clonotype was counted between two and nine times. The rearrangement links TRBV7-9 to TRBJ2-3, with D possibly matching TRBD2 (6 bases). V lost 4 bases, J lost 5 bases, and 22 bases lay in between. Germline V lookup: CDR1 SEHNR, CDR2 FQNEAQ (reference sequence). This CDR3 has 17 residues. This CDR3 is CASSSPLLAGREDTQYF. DNA of the CDR3: TGTGCCAGCAGCTCTCCCCTACTAGCTGGCAGAGAAGATACGCAGTATTTT.

About this clonotype: Compared with germline, one end of the junction differs, possibly owing to a read error. This rearrangement joins TRBV29-1 to TRBJ1-1, with no clear D. From germline, CDR1 is SQVTM and CDR2 ANQGSEA. There are 14 residues in the CDR3. For the CDR3, the DNA is TGCAGCGTTGAAACCAGGCTGTCGAACACTGAAGCTTTTTTT. It specifies CSVETRLSNTEAFF.

This chain uses TRBV7-2 with TRBJ2-1; no clear D gene. The CDR3 covers 13 residues. Germline V gene sequence: CDR1 SGHTA, CDR2 FQGNSA. V shed 2 bases and J shed 4 bases, with 6 bases lying between them. In DNA, the CDR3 is TGTGCCAGCAGCTTAAGAAAATACAATGAGCAGTTCTTC. Protein sequence: CASSLRKYNEQFF.